Listed here are 18 T cell receptor beta chains from one sample, sequenced in a study of blood T cells in healthy people across ages. A J-beta primer mix and a sample-barcoded 5' primer were used in a second PCR of about 6 to 12 cycles. One entry per CDR3 protein, called by TCRdb with MiXCR from the 5' RACE reads. The table has hundreds of thousands of distinct CDR3 sequences, roughly 60% seen once. The material sequenced was blood. These receptors were obtained from a man under 40 in good health.

This chain links TRBV9 with TRBJ2-7, with D perhaps TRBD2 (6 bases). The J call could be wrong; TRBJ2-5 is a better fit for the DNA end. The CDR3 loop spans 13 amino acids. The germline V gene has CDR1 SGDLS and CDR2 YYNGEE. The CDR3: CASSVRAGETQYF. The CDR3 DNA sequence: TGTGCCAGCAGCGTAAGGGCGGGGGAGACCCAGTACTTC.

The V call is TRBV20-1, the J call TRBJ2-1; D might be TRBD1 or TRBD2, each matching 6 bases. The DNA matches TRBJ2-7 better at its end, which makes the J call doubtful. This CDR3 has 17 amino acids. CDR1 and CDR2 from the germline V gene are DFQATT and SNEGSKA (reference sequence). The CDR3: CSASLAEGVRSYNEQYF. The CDR3 nucleotides are TGCAGTGCCAGCTTAGCGGAGGGGGTTCGCTCCTACAATGAGCAGTACTTC.

Worth noting for this clonotype: A junction end diverges from the germline sequence, so it may reflect a read error. The rearrangement joins TRBV2 to TRBJ2-1, with D perhaps matching TRBD2 (5 bases). Germline-derived CDR1 and CDR2 are SNHLY and FYNNEI. The CDR3 totals 16 residues. CDR3 DNA sequence: TGTGCCAGTAGGATTCCTGGACTTGGCTCCTACAATGAGCGGTTCTTC. Protein product: CASRIPGLGSYNERFF.

In this sample, this clonotype turned up a few times. The rearrangement joins TRBV20-1 to TRBJ2-5; 9 nucleotides agree with TRBD1. The CDR3 has 16 amino acids. Trimming at V came to 2 bases and at J to 3 bases, leaving 10 bases not matched to a gene. CDR1 is DFQATT, CDR2 SNEGSKA, per germline (reference sequence). The CDR3 DNA reads TGCAGTGCTAGAAGGATGGTGACAGGGGGAAAAGAGACCCAGTACTTC. It encodes CSARRMVTGGKETQYF.

The V gene is TRBV28, the J gene TRBJ2-7, with 9 nucleotides matching TRBD1. TRBJ2-4 explains the end of the DNA better; the J call may be wrong. This CDR3 region has 14 residues. The germline gives CDR1 MDHEN, CDR2 SYDVKM. The CDR3 sequence: CASRTGTGRNIQYF. CDR3 nucleotide sequence: TGTGCCAGCAGAACCGGGACAGGGCGAAACATTCAGTACTTC.

The CDR3 nucleotides are TGCGCCAGCAGCCAAAACGTGGGACAGGGGGGGAGGGAGCAGTACTTC. The encoded protein is CASSQNVGQGGREQYF. V is TRBV4-3 and J is TRBJ2-7; 11 positions match TRBD1. CDR1 and CDR2 from the germline V gene are LGHNA and YSLEER. Trimming removed 2 bases from V and 7 bases from J; junction bases left unmatched: 10. The CDR3 extends over 16 amino acids.

V gene TRBV20-1 combines with J gene TRBJ2-2; no reliable D call. CDR3 length equals 13 residues. Germline V gene sequence: CDR1 DFQATT, CDR2 SNEGSKA (reference sequence). Between the trimmed V and J ends, which lost 2 bases and 3 bases, there was a span of 7 bases. CDR3 residues: CSARLKHTGELFF. The DNA of the CDR3 is TGCAGTGCTAGATTGAAGCACACCGGGGAGCTGTTTTTT.

This clonotype was found a few times. CDR3 sequence (DNA): TGTGCCACGGGTCAAGCGGGGACAGATACGCAGTATTTT. This codes for CATGQAGTDTQYF. The V gene is TRBV7-9, the J gene TRBJ2-3; TRBD2 aligns across 7 bases. Germline V CDR1 and CDR2: SEHNR, FQNEAQ (reference sequence). The CDR3 spans 13 residues. V was pared by 10 bases and J by 3 bases, with 7 bases of the junction left unmatched.

The chain links TRBV7-9 to TRBJ1-2, with 9 bases matching TRBD1. Germline CDR1 and CDR2: SEHNR and FQNEAQ (reference sequence). V gave up 9 bases and J gave up 8 bases; unmatched junction bases: 19. The CDR3 covers 16 residues. The CDR3 here is CASTRWTGAIEAGYTF. The CDR3 coding sequence is TGTGCCAGTACGAGATGGACAGGGGCCATCGAAGCGGGCTACACCTTC.

This chain connects TRBV6-6 to TRBJ2-5; D assignment may be TRBD1 or TRBD2 (5 bases each). The CDR3 has 14 amino acids. The germline V and J ends were trimmed by 9 bases and 3 bases, with 17 bases remaining between them. Germline V gene data show CDR1 as MNHNY and CDR2 as SVGAGI (reference sequence). CDR3 residues: CASYRGLGKETQYF. The CDR3 DNA sequence: TGTGCCAGTTACCGGGGCCTCGGAAAAGAGACCCAGTACTTC.

The chain links TRBV2 to TRBJ2-5, with D tentatively TRBD2 (6 bases). CDR3 length: 14 residues. The germline V and J ends were trimmed by 5 bases and 8 bases, with 18 bases remaining between them. Germline V gene lookup returns CDR1 SNHLY and CDR2 FYNNEI. CDR3 protein: CASSRGTGSYTQYF. The CDR3 nucleotides are TGTGCCAGCAGTCGTGGGACTGGCTCGTACACCCAGTACTTC.

V gene TRBV12-5 combines with J gene TRBJ2-1; TRBD1 might be the D (6 bases). Germline V gene sequence: CDR1 LGHNT, CDR2 FRNRAP. CDR3 size: 15 residues. V shed 0 bases and J shed 11 bases, with 17 bases lying between them. The CDR3 spells CASGLVRARGTQQFF. The CDR3 DNA reads TGTGCTAGTGGTTTGGTACGGGCTAGGGGGACCCAGCAGTTCTTC.

V is TRBV20-1 and J is TRBJ2-3; D is possibly TRBD1 (6 bases). Germline CDR1 DFQATT, CDR2 SNEGSKA (reference sequence). The CDR3 sequence is 14 residues long. Trimming pared 2 bases from V and 7 bases from J, leaving 16 bases between. CDR3 nucleotides: TGCAGTGCTAGATCGCCCGTGGGGGACAATACGCAGTATTTT. Its translation: CSARSPVGDNTQYF.

CDR3 amino acids: CASSVGQSSSGANVLTF. In DNA, the CDR3 is TGTGCCAGCAGCGTAGGCCAATCCAGCTCTGGGGCCAACGTCCTGACTTTC. This chain uses TRBV9 with TRBJ2-6; D remains unclear. Germline V gives CDR1 SGDLS, CDR2 YYNGEE. There are 17 residues in the CDR3. V gave up 0 bases and J gave up 0 bases, with 10 bases separating them.

The chain combines TRBV20-1 with TRBJ2-4; perhaps TRBD2 as D (5 bases). Looked up from germline, CDR1 is DFQATT and CDR2 is SNEGSKA (reference sequence). The CDR3 spans 11 residues. Trimming pared 3 bases from V and 8 bases from J, leaving 8 bases between. The CDR3 DNA reads as TGCAGTGCTAGTTCGCGGGACATTCAGTACTTC. Amino acid sequence: CSASSRDIQYF.

This sequence joins TRBV20-1 and TRBJ1-5; a possible D gene is TRBD1 (5 bases). Germline lookup yields CDR1 DFQATT and CDR2 SNEGSKA (reference sequence). Trimming cost V 6 bases and J 1 base, with 13 bases left between them. The CDR3 is made up of 14 amino acids. Here the CDR3 DNA reads TGCAGTGCGAGTAGACAGCCCAGCAATCAGCCCCAGCATTTT. It specifies CSASRQPSNQPQHF.

V usage is TRBV25-1 and J usage is TRBJ2-1; a weak D match, TRBD1 (6 bases). V dropped 0 bases and J dropped 5 bases, with 17 bases sitting between them. The CDR3 has 17 amino acids. The germline CDR1 and CDR2 sequences are MGHDK and SYGVNS. CDR3: CASSEYFGAQGNNEQFF. The CDR3, as DNA: TGTGCCAGCAGTGAATATTTCGGGGCCCAGGGGAACAATGAGCAGTTCTTC.

This chain links TRBV14 with TRBJ2-1, with D perhaps TRBD1 (6 bases). This CDR3 has 14 residues. Deletions cut 4 bases from V and 2 bases from J, with 9 bases between. CDR1 and CDR2 from the germline V gene are SGHDN and FVKESK. CDR3: CASSPRDTYNEQFF. As DNA, the CDR3 is TGTGCCAGCAGCCCCCGGGACACCTACAATGAGCAGTTCTTC.